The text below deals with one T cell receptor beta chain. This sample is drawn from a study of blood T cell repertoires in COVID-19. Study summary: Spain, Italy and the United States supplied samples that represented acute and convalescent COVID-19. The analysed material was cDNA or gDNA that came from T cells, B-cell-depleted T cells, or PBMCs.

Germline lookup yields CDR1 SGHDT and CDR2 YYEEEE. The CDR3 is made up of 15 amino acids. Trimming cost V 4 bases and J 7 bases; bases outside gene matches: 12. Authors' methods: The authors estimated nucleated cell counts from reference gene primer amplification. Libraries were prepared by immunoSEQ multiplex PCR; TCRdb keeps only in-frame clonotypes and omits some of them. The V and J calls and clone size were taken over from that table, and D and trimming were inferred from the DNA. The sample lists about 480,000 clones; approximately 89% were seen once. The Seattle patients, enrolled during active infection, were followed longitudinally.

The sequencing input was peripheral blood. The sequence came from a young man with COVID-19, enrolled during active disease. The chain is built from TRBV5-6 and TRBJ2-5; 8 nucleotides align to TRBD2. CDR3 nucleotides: TGTGCCAGCAGCCCGGGGGGGGCGGGCCTGGGGACCCAGTACTTC. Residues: CASSPGGAGLGTQYF.